The 21 T cell receptor beta chains given below trace back to one sample, sequenced in a study of T cells in Graves' hyperthyroidism and ophthalmopathy. TCR beta CDR3 region amplification was performed from RNA transcripts. HTBI primers were the set used in a first-round RT-PCR of the TCR CDR3. Via MiXCR, TCRdb re-called the multiplex PCR reads, giving one row per CDR3 protein. The data show hundreds of thousands of distinct CDR3 sequences, with 11% to 15% seen just once and 25% to 30% held by the top ten. Sequencing input: blood. The receptors were gathered from a man in his forties or fifties with Graves' ophthalmopathy.

Many counts were recorded for this clonotype. The CDR3 loop reads CATSMDRSYEQYF. Here the CDR3 DNA reads TGTGCCACCAGCATGGACAGGTCCTACGAGCAGTACTTC. The chain combines TRBV15 with TRBJ2-7; 7 positions agree with TRBD1. Looked up from germline, CDR1 is LNHNV and CDR2 is YYDKDF (reference sequence). Germline trimming cut 4 bases from V and 1 base from J; bases unmatched to any gene: 1. The CDR3 runs 13 residues.

This clonotype was counted many times. The chain employs TRBV5-1 and TRBJ2-7, with D possibly TRBD1 on 6 matching bases. This CDR3 has 15 residues. V lost 0 bases and J lost 7, with 17 bases in between. The V gene's germline CDR1 is SGHRS and CDR2 YFSETQ. This CDR3 is CASSLAIRGGGEQYF. The CDR3 DNA sequence: TGCGCCAGCAGCTTGGCCATCAGGGGCGGTGGGGAGCAGTACTTC.

This clonotype was counted between two and nine times. This chain links TRBV12-3 or TRBV12-4 with TRBJ1-6; D perhaps matches TRBD1 (5 bases). Trimming shortened V by 5 bases and J by 3 bases, and 23 bases separated the two germline ends. The CDR3 totals 19 residues. The CDR3 coding sequence is TGTGCCAGCAGTCAAGCAGGGTCTAGGGGTGGACACTATAATTCACCCCTCCACTTT. It translates to CASSQAGSRGGHYNSPLHF.

V and J are TRBV29-1 and TRBJ2-1; D is possibly TRBD1 (5 bases). The V gene's germline CDR1 is SQVTM and CDR2 ANQGSEA. V lost 3 bases to trimming and J lost 3 bases, with 6 bases between them. The CDR3 is 12 amino acids. CDR3 DNA: TGCAGCGTTGACAGGGACTACAATGAGCAGTTCTTC. Residues: CSVDRDYNEQFF.

In this sample, this clonotype turned up many times. CDR3 bases: TGTGCTAGTGGTTCCCCGGCTACTCCCGGGACAGGGGGTTGGCTTGAAGCTTTCTTT. Translation gives CASGSPATPGTGGWLEAFF. V gene TRBV12-5 combines with J gene TRBJ1-1, with 11 bases fitting TRBD1. V was clipped by 4 bases and J by 7 bases; unmatched bases: 20. The CDR3 is 19 amino acids. Germline assignment: CDR1 LGHNT and CDR2 FRNRAP. Filled out from reference TRBV12-5 and TRBJ1-1, the complete variable domain reads DARVTQTPRHKVTEMGQEVTMRCQPILGHNTVFWYRQTMMQGLELLAYFRNRAPLDDSGMPKDRFSAEMPDATLATLKIQPSEPRDSAVYFCASGSPATPGTGGWLEAFFGQGTRLTVV.

This rearrangement joins TRBV7-9 to TRBJ2-5, with 10 bases fitting TRBD2. J was trimmed by 2 bases and V by 1 base; bases with no gene match: 10. Germline CDR1 reads SEHNR; CDR2 reads FQNEAQ (reference sequence). The CDR3 spans 18 residues. As DNA, the CDR3 is TGTGCCAGCAGCTTAGTCTTGCTAGCGGGAGTAGAACAAGAGACCCAGTACTTC. Its translation: CASSLVLLAGVEQETQYF.

There are many counts of this clonotype. The V call is TRBV11-1, the J call TRBJ2-1; D gene uncertain. The V gene lost 2 bases and the J gene lost 3 bases, with 14 bases spanning the gap. Germline V gene lookup returns CDR1 SGHAT and CDR2 FQDESV (reference sequence). CDR3 size: 16 residues. As DNA, the CDR3 is TGTGCCAGCAGCTTATTCGGCCCAATGAACTACAATGAGCAGTTCTTC. Its protein is CASSLFGPMNYNEQFF.

The J gene is TRBJ1-6, the V gene TRBV9, with D tentatively TRBD1 (6 bases). With 3 bases removed from V and 16 bases from J, the gap between germline ends came to 11 bases. From germline, CDR1 is SGDLS and CDR2 YYNGEE. This CDR3 is built from 11 residues. The CDR3 coding sequence is TGTGCCAGCAGCGACGGACAGCGACTCCACTTT. This gives the protein CASSDGQRLHF.

The genes are TRBV5-1 and TRBJ1-3, with no clear D. This CDR3 contains 17 residues. Germline assignment: CDR1 SGHRS and CDR2 YFSETQ. The V end was cut by 4 bases, the J end by 0 bases, with 17 bases between. The CDR3 loop is CASSPAFRTGSGNTIYF. CDR3 nucleotide sequence: TGCGCCAGCAGCCCCGCGTTTAGGACGGGCTCTGGAAACACCATATATTTT.

The table lists this clonotype with a few counts. The chain joins TRBV7-9 to TRBJ2-1; 11 positions agree with TRBD2. Looked up from germline, CDR1 is SEHNR and CDR2 is FQNEAQ (reference sequence). The CDR3 length is 16 residues. The ends lost 4 bases at V and 6 bases at J; junction bases unmatched: 8. DNA of the CDR3: TGTGCCAGCAGCTCCGTCCGTACTAGCGGGAGCAATGAGCAGTTCTTC. Amino acid sequence: CASSSVRTSGSNEQFF.

This clonotype has a handful of counts. The chain couples TRBV18 to TRBJ2-7, with D perhaps TRBD1 (6 bases). The CDR3 is made up of 13 amino acids. V was pared by 3 bases and J by 7 bases, with 13 bases between. Germline loops: CDR1 KGHSH, CDR2 LQKENI. The CDR3 DNA is TGTGCCAGCTCACCGAACAGGGTTTATGAGCAGTACTTC. It yields the protein CASSPNRVYEQYF.

This clonotype has ten or more counts. This chain joins TRBV3-1 and TRBJ2-2; TRBD1 matches at 7 bases. Trimming took 5 bases from V and 7 from J; bases not matched to a gene: 10. Germline loops: CDR1 LGHDT, CDR2 YNNKEL (reference sequence). The CDR3 runs to 15 residues. Written as DNA, the CDR3 is TGTGCCAGCAGCGCGGACGACAGGGCGAACGGGGAGCTGTTTTTT. Translated, it gives CASSADDRANGELFF.

V and J are TRBV9 and TRBJ2-1; a possible D gene is TRBD2 (5 bases). The V end lost 4 bases, the J end lost 10 bases, and 27 bases lay between the germline ends. Germline assignment: CDR1 SGDLS and CDR2 YYNGEE. The CDR3 runs 17 residues. The CDR3 DNA sequence: TGTGCCAGCAGCCCCCGTGAGGTCGGTAGCGAGGCCTACGAGCAGTTCTTC. Its protein product is CASSPREVGSEAYEQFF. Based on the CDR3 plus reference TRBV9 and TRBJ2-1, the full variable domain is DSGVTQTPKHLITATGQRVTLRCSPRSGDLSVYWYQQSLDQGLQFLIQYYNGEERAKGNILERFSAQQFPDLHSELNLSSLELGDSALYFCASSPREVGSEAYEQFFGPGTRLTVL.

There are many counts of this clonotype. For the CDR3, the DNA is TGTGCCAGCAGCTTCGGGTCTGGTAGCAATCAGCCCCAGCATTTT. This sequence encodes CASSFGSGSNQPQHF. The chain links TRBV7-6 to TRBJ1-5; D unclear. There are 15 residues in the CDR3. V was cut by 3 bases and J by 0 bases, with 9 bases left in between. Germline CDR1 SGHVS, CDR2 FNYEAQ.

The V and J genes are TRBV4-1 and TRBJ1-2; TRBD1 matches at 12 bases. This CDR3 spans 14 amino acids. The V gene end was trimmed by 6 bases and the J gene end by 7 bases; junction bases not matched to a gene: 6. Germline V gene lookup returns CDR1 MGHRA and CDR2 YSYEKL. The DNA for the CDR3 is TGCGCCAGCAGGGGACAGGGGGCATCGCGTGGCTACACCTTC. This encodes CASRGQGASRGYTF.

In its sample, this clonotype was seen many times. The chain has TRBV29-1 and TRBJ1-1, with a possible D match to TRBD1 (6 bases). The CDR3 covers 12 residues. Germline CDR1 and CDR2: SQVTM and ANQGSEA. The V end was cut by 4 bases, the J end by 3 bases, with 9 bases between. In DNA, the CDR3 is TGCAGCGTTGCAGGGGCCGACACTGAAGCTTTCTTT. As protein: CSVAGADTEAFF.

This clonotype was observed at least ten times. The DNA for the CDR3 is TGTGCCAGCTCACCCCTCGGCACACAGGCGCAAAACACTGAAGCTTTCTTT. Encoded protein: CASSPLGTQAQNTEAFF. The chain joins TRBV18 to TRBJ1-1; tentatively, D is TRBD1 (5 bases). V was pared by 3 bases and J by 2 bases, with 19 bases between. The CDR3 spans 17 residues. CDR1 and CDR2 (germline): KGHSH, LQKENI.

This clonotype showed up many times. The chain carries TRBV3-1 and TRBJ2-1, with 12 bases aligning to TRBD2. V was pared by 7 bases and J by 6 bases, with 4 bases of the junction left unmatched. Germline loops: CDR1 LGHDT, CDR2 YNNKEL (reference sequence). The CDR3 covers 14 residues. CDR3: CASNLGLAGNEQFF. DNA of the CDR3: TGTGCCAGCAACTTGGGACTAGCGGGCAATGAGCAGTTCTTC.

This clonotype came up many times. The chain employs TRBV27 and TRBJ2-1; 10 bases are shared with TRBD2. The germline gives CDR1 MNHEY, CDR2 SMNVEV (reference sequence). The CDR3 totals 14 residues. V lost 7 bases to trimming and J lost 3 bases; unmatched junction nucleotides: 3. CDR3 sequence (DNA): TGTGCCAGCATTGCTAGCGGGAGCTACAATGAGCAGTTCTTC. This gives the protein CASIASGSYNEQFF.

This clonotype was detected a few times. The J gene is TRBJ1-5, the V gene TRBV10-3, with D possibly matching TRBD1 (5 bases). From germline, CDR1 is ENHRY and CDR2 SYGVKD. This CDR3 is built from 14 residues. V was clipped by 3 bases and J by 2 bases, with 8 bases between them. The CDR3 DNA reads as TGTGCCATCAGTGAAAGGGGTGGCAATCAGCCCCAGCATTTT. It yields the protein CAISERGGNQPQHF.

This clonotype has ten or more counts. This chain uses TRBV30 with TRBJ2-7, with D possibly being TRBD2 (6 bases). Germline-derived CDR1 and CDR2 are GTSNPN and SVGIG (reference sequence). The CDR3 runs to 8 residues. The CDR3 reads CAVGGQYF. In DNA form, the CDR3 reads TGTGCTGTGGGGGGTCAGTACTTC.